These 14 T cell receptor beta chains were all obtained from the same sample, sequenced in a study of cytomegalovirus exposure and HLA in healthy donors. TCRdb's table, derived via immunoSEQ multiplex PCR, lists solely in-frame clones and lacks some. Of about 150,000 clones in the sample, over 90% were seen once. Sequences were obtained from PBMCs. These receptors were obtained from a man between 18 and 35 years old in good health and CMV-seropositive.

This chain's CDR3 is CASSRGTGTYGYTF. CDR3 nucleotide sequence: TGTGCCAGCAGCCGTGGGACAGGGACATATGGCTACACCTTC. J is TRBJ1-2 and V is TRBV7-9; 9 bases match TRBD1. Germline V gives CDR1 SEHNR, CDR2 FQNEAQ (reference sequence). The CDR3 spans 14 residues. The trim removed 5 bases at V and 5 bases at J, leaving 6 bases unmatched.

V is TRBV12-5 and J is TRBJ2-1, with D possibly TRBD1 on 5 matching bases. The V gene's germline CDR1 is LGHNT and CDR2 FRNRAP. The V gene lost 5 bases and the J gene lost 5 bases, with 13 bases spanning the gap. The CDR3 runs 14 residues. CDR3 DNA sequence: TGTGCTAGTGGTGTCCCGGAACAGGACAATGAGCAGTTCTTC. This encodes CASGVPEQDNEQFF.

This clone was seen just once. The CDR3 sequence is CASSKTGTSPYEQYF. The CDR3 DNA reads TGTGCCAGCAGCAAGACCGGGACTAGCCCATACGAGCAGTACTTC. This rearrangement joins TRBV7-2 to TRBJ2-7; 9 nucleotides match TRBD2. The CDR3 has 15 residues. Trimming removed 5 bases from V and 4 bases from J; junction bases left unmatched: 9. Germline V lookup: CDR1 SGHTA, CDR2 FQGNSA.

The V and J genes are TRBV2 and TRBJ2-1, with TRBD1 identical over 7 bases. The CDR3 runs 13 residues. V trimming: 5 bases; J trimming: 8 bases; junction bases outside the gene matches: 6. The germline gives CDR1 SNHLY, CDR2 FYNNEI. The CDR3 DNA sequence: TGTGCCAGCAGTCCGGTGGACAGGTATGAGCAGTTCTTC. Its protein product is CASSPVDRYEQFF. Complete variable domain (other parts from reference TRBV2 and TRBJ2-1): EPEVTQTPSHQVTQMGQEVILRCVPISNHLYFYWYRQILGQKVEFLVSFYNNEISEKSEIFDDQFSVERPDGSNFTLKIRSTKLEDSAMYFCASSPVDRYEQFFGPGTRLTVL.

This rearrangement joins TRBV6-6 to TRBJ1-4; D possibly corresponds to TRBD1 (5 bases). This CDR3 has 15 residues. V lost 4 bases and J 0 bases, leaving 9 bases between the germline ends. The germline CDR1 and CDR2 sequences are MNHNY and SVGAGI (reference sequence). The CDR3: CASSFDRSTNEKLFF. For the CDR3, the DNA is TGTGCCAGCAGTTTCGACAGATCAACTAATGAAAAACTGTTTTTT.

V gene TRBV28 combines with J gene TRBJ2-7; the match to TRBD1 covers 10 bases. This CDR3 comprises 17 residues. The germline V gene has CDR1 MDHEN and CDR2 SYDVKM. Unmatched junction bases numbered 13, after V lost 5 bases and J lost 3 bases. CDR3 coding DNA: TGTGCCAGCAGTACGGGACAGGGGACTAACTATAACTACGAGCAGTACTTC. Protein product: CASSTGQGTNYNYEQYF. The variable domain in full, completed from reference TRBV28 and TRBJ2-7, reads DVKVTQSSRYLVKRTGEKVFLECVQDMDHENMFWYRQDPGLGLRLIYFSYDVKMKEKGDIPEGYSVSREKKERFSLILESASTNQTSMYLCASSTGQGTNYNYEQYFGPGTRLTVT.

The V gene is TRBV28, the J gene TRBJ1-3; D unclear. Looked up from germline, CDR1 is MDHEN and CDR2 is SYDVKM. The length of the CDR3 is 18 residues. Trimming left V 4 bases short and J 3 bases short, with 22 bases between. DNA of the CDR3: TGTGCCAGCAGTTCCCAGCAGGCAATTTACACCCATGGAAACACCATATATTTT. As protein: CASSSQQAIYTHGNTIYF.

The CDR3 DNA reads as TGTGCCACCAGCAGACGGACTAGCGGCCAAGAGACCCAGTACTTC. Protein sequence: CATSRRTSGQETQYF. This sequence joins TRBV15 and TRBJ2-5; 10 bases are shared with TRBD2. Germline trimming cut 2 bases from V and 1 base from J; bases unmatched to any gene: 1. Germline V gives CDR1 LNHNV, CDR2 YYDKDF (reference sequence). The CDR3 length is 15 residues.

The V gene is TRBV13, the J gene TRBJ2-7, with D tentatively TRBD2 (6 bases). The CDR3 extends over 14 amino acids. Per germline, CDR1 PRHDT and CDR2 FYEKMQ (reference sequence). The V and J ends lost 2 bases and 5 bases respectively, with 13 bases between them. The CDR3 sequence is CASSLKRLVNEQYF. As DNA, the CDR3 is TGTGCCAGCAGCTTAAAGCGACTAGTAAACGAGCAGTACTTC.

This clone is a singleton in its sample. J is TRBJ1-5 and V is TRBV4-2, with D possibly matching TRBD1 (6 bases). This CDR3 is built from 15 residues. The germline CDR1 and CDR2 sequences are LGHNA and YNFKEQ. V lost 0 bases and J lost 7, with 13 bases in between. CDR3 in amino acids: CASSQEGRGGQPQHF. For the CDR3, the DNA is TGTGCCAGCAGCCAAGAGGGCAGGGGCGGCCAGCCCCAGCATTTT.

The rearrangement uses TRBV6-6 and TRBJ2-3, with D perhaps TRBD2 (6 bases). Germline CDR1 and CDR2: MNHNY and SVGAGI (reference sequence). CDR3 length: 16 amino acids. The V end was cut by 2 bases, the J end by 5 bases, with 17 bases between. CDR3 DNA sequence: TGTGCCAGCAGTTACGTTCGGACTATGAAAGGAGATACGCAGTATTTT. The encoded protein is CASSYVRTMKGDTQYF.

The chain couples TRBV5-1 to TRBJ2-2; tentatively, D is TRBD1 (6 bases). V was clipped by 0 bases and J by 1 base, with 7 bases between them. The CDR3 totals 15 residues. The germline gives CDR1 SGHRS, CDR2 YFSETQ. This chain's CDR3 is CASSLGGRNTGELFF. The CDR3 DNA follows: TGCGCCAGCAGCTTGGGGGGGCGGAACACCGGGGAGCTGTTTTTT.

The genes are TRBV6-1 and TRBJ1-3; D gene ambiguous. With 6 bases removed from V and 4 bases from J, the gap between germline ends came to 10 bases. CDR1 MNHNS and CDR2 SASEGT come from the germline V gene. CDR3 length: 13 amino acids. CDR3 sequence (DNA): TGTGCCAGCAGGCGGGCAGAAGGAAACACCATATATTTT. Residues: CASRRAEGNTIYF.

The genes are TRBV18 and TRBJ2-1; perhaps TRBD2 as D (6 bases). Trimming removed 6 bases from V and 4 bases from J, with 13 bases in between. The CDR3 consists of 14 residues. The germline V gene has CDR1 KGHSH and CDR2 LQKENI. For the CDR3, the DNA is TGTGCCAGCTCCCCCAAAGGAGGGTACAATGAGCAGTTCTTC. Translation: CASSPKGGYNEQFF. The full variable domain, with the rest looked up from reference TRBV18 and TRBJ2-1, is NAGVMQNPRHLVRRRGQEARLRCSPMKGHSHVYWYRQLPEEGLKFMVYLQKENIIDESGMPKERFSAEFPKEGPSILRIQQVVRGDSAAYFCASSPKGGYNEQFFGPGTRLTVL.